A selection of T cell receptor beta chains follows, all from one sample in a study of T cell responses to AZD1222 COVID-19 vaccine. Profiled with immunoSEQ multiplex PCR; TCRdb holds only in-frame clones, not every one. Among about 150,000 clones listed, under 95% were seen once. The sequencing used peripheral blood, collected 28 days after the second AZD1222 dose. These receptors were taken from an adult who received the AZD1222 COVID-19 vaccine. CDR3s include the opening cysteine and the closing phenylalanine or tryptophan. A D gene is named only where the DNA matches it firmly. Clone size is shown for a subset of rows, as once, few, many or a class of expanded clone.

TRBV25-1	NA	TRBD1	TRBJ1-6	TGTGCCAGCAGTGAATATCGGGACAGGGGGCAAAATTCACCCCTCCACTTT	CASSEYRDRGQNSPLHF
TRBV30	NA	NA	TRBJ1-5	TGTGCCTGGAGTGTAGGGTGGCAGGGGAATCAGCCCCAGCATTTT	CAWSVGWQGNQPQHF
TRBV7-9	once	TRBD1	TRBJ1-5	TGTGCCAGCAGCTTAGAGGACAGGGAGCGCAATCAGCCCCAGCATTTT	CASSLEDRERNQPQHF
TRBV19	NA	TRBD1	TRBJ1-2	TGTGCCAGTAGCCGAGGGACAGGCGTTAACTATGGCTACACCTTC	CASSRGTGVNYGYTF
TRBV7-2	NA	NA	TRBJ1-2	TGTGCCAGCAGCTTAGCGTGGCAGATCGAGGGTGGCTACACCTTC	CASSLAWQIEGGYTF
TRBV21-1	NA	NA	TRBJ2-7	TGTGCCAGCAGCAAAGTAGTGGGACAGGGGTACGAGCAGTACTTC	CASSKVVGQGYEQYF
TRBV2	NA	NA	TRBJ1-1	TGTGCCAGCAGTGAACTTAACACTGAAGCTTTCTTT	CASSELNTEAFF
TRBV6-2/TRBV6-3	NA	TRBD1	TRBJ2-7	TGTGCCAGCAGCTCTCTCGGGACAGGGGCGTTCTACGAGCAGTACTTC	CASSSLGTGAFYEQYF
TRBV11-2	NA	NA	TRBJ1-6	TGTGCCAGCAGTCAACCCCCGGGGGATAATAATTCACCCCTCCACTTT	CASSQPPGDNNSPLHF
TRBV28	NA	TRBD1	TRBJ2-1	TGTGCCAGCAGTTTGGGGACAGGGGGCGATGAGCAGTTCTTC	CASSLGTGGDEQFF
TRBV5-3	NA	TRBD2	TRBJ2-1	TGTGCCAGAAGCTTACCTCAAAAGCGGGAGTCGATCAATGAGCAGTTCTTC	CARSLPQKRESINEQFF
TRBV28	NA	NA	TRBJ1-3	TGTGCCAGCAGGCCCGGGGGGCCTGGAAACACCATATATTTT	CASRPGGPGNTIYF
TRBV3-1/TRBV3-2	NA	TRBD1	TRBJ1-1	TGTGCCAGCAGCTCGTGGGACAGGGTCTCTGAAGCTTTCTTT	CASSSWDRVSEAFF
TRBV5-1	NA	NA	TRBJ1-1	TGCGCCAGCAGCTTGGGACTGAACACTGAAGCTTTCTTT	CASSLGLNTEAFF
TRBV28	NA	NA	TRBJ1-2	TGTGCCAGCACAGGGGCCGATACTAACTATGGCTACACCTTC	CASTGADTNYGYTF
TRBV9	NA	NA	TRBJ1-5	TGTGCCAGCAGCGTAGCCGCCACCAGGGATCAGCCCCAGCATTTT	CASSVAATRDQPQHF
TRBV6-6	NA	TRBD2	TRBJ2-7	TGTGCCAGCAGTCTAGCGGGAGGGGTCGGAAGACTGTACGAGCAGTACTTC	CASSLAGGVGRLYEQYF
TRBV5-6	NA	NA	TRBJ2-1	TGTGCCAGCAGCCAGACTGGTTACAATGAGCAGTTCTTC	CASSQTGYNEQFF
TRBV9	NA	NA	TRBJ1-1	TGTGCCAGCAGCTCAGATGTAGTAACTAACACTGAAGCTTTCTTT	CASSSDVVTNTEAFF
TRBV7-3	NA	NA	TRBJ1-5	TGTGCCAGCAGCTTAGATCCCTATGGGTCTAAATATAGCAATCAGCCCCAGCATTTT	CASSLDPYGSKYSNQPQHF
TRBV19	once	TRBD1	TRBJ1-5	TGTGCCAGTAGGGGACAGGGCGTTCAGCCCCAGCATTTT	CASRGQGVQPQHF
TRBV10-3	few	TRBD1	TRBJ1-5	TGTGCCATCAGTGTTGGACAGGTTAGCCAGCCCCAGCATTTT	CAISVGQVSQPQHF
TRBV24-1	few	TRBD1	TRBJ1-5	TGTGCCACCAGTGATGCCGGGACAGGGCAAAATCAGCCCCAGCATTTT	CATSDAGTGQNQPQHF
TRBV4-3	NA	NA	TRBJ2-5	TGCGCCAGCAGCCAGAATCTCGGAGGGCAAGAGACCCAGTACTTC	CASSQNLGGQETQYF
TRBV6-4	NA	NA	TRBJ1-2	TGTGCCAGCAGTACCGACAGGACGAATATGGCTGGCTACACCTTC	CASSTDRTNMAGYTF